This TCR beta chain is drawn from a study of T cell responses to AZD1222 COVID-19 vaccine. A note on this clone: What it binds is unknown.

CDR3 size: 16 residues. The junction had 7 bases not matched to a gene; V was cut back by 4 bases and J by 1 base. In germline, CDR1 is SGHNT, CDR2 YENEEA. Overall study findings and caveats: Baseline serostatus was positive in only a handful of AZD1222 recipients. A rise in Spike-specific TCR breadth and depth followed two AZD1222 doses.

Data came from immunoSEQ multiplex PCR; TCRdb stores just in-frame clones and leaves some out. The sample consists of roughly 120,000 clones, around 89% of them appearing once. The material sequenced was peripheral blood, taken 28 days after the second AZD1222 dose. The chain uses TRBV11-3 and TRBJ2-3; 8 positions agree with TRBD2. This sequence was found in an adult who received the AZD1222 COVID-19 vaccine. The CDR3 reads CASSSGAGGRTDTQYF. In DNA form, the CDR3 reads TGTGCCAGCAGCTCGGGCGCGGGGGGCCGCACAGATACGCAGTATTTT. The full variable domain, completed using reference TRBV11-3 and TRBJ2-3, is EAGVVQSPRYKIIEKKQPVAFWCNPISGHNTLYWYLQNLGQGPELLIRYENEEAVDDSQLPKDRFSAERLKGVDSTLKIQPAELGDSAVYLCASSSGAGGRTDTQYFGPGTRLTVL.